The 15 T cell receptor beta chains reported below all come from one sample, sequenced in a study of blood T cell repertoires in COVID-19. TCRdb keeps only in-frame clones here, not all; method: immunoSEQ multiplex PCR. Of about 210,000 clones listed, around nine tenths are singletons. Input material: peripheral blood. The receptors were gathered from a woman in her forties with acute or convalescent COVID-19.

This clone was counted only a few times. The rearrangement uses TRBV6-2 or TRBV6-3 and TRBJ1-5; TRBD1 aligns across 8 bases. J was trimmed by 6 bases and V by 5 bases; bases with no gene match: 12. The CDR3 covers 16 residues. Germline V gives CDR1 MNHEY, CDR2 SVGEGT. The CDR3 DNA is TGTGCCAGCAGTCTGTCCCAGGGGGCTGTTAGTCAGCCCCAGCATTTT. Its translation: CASSLSQGAVSQPQHF.

The chain joins TRBV19 to TRBJ1-5; D call uncertain. The CDR3 totals 16 residues. Trimming cost V 2 bases and J 0 bases, with 11 bases left between them. Germline-derived CDR1 and CDR2 are LNHDA and SQIVND (reference sequence). The CDR3 spells CASSINPGNSNQPQHF. For the CDR3, the DNA is TGTGCCAGTAGTATAAATCCGGGTAATAGCAATCAGCCCCAGCATTTT.

CDR3 region: CASSPDRGGVNTIYF. The CDR3 nucleotides are TGTGCCAGCAGCCCCGACCGAGGGGGTGTAAACACCATATATTTT. The chain employs TRBV5-6 and TRBJ1-3; D may be TRBD1 (6 bases). The CDR3 covers 15 residues. The V gene lost 4 bases and the J gene lost 6 bases, with 17 bases spanning the gap. Germline V gene lookup returns CDR1 SGHDT and CDR2 YYEEEE.

The chain links TRBV3-1 (or the pseudogene TRBV3-2) to TRBJ1-5, with 8 nucleotides matching TRBD1. CDR3 size: 14 residues. Looked up from germline, CDR1 is LGHDT and CDR2 is YNNKEL (reference sequence). V shed 6 bases, J shed 5 bases, and the junction held 6 bases outside the gene matches. CDR3 loop: CASSYGQGDQPQHF. The CDR3 bases are TGTGCCAGCAGTTATGGACAGGGAGATCAGCCCCAGCATTTT.

The rearrangement joins TRBV5-8 to TRBJ1-2; 7 nucleotides line up with TRBD1. V trimming: 4 bases; J trimming: 5 bases; junction bases outside the gene matches: 11. The CDR3 loop spans 15 amino acids. Germline V lookup: CDR1 SGHTS, CDR2 YDEGEE. The CDR3 DNA follows: TGTGCCAGCAGCCCAGGGACAGCGAAATCTTATGGCTACACCTTC. Amino acids: CASSPGTAKSYGYTF.

The rearrangement uses TRBV28 and TRBJ1-1; no reliable D call. CDR3 size: 11 residues. The V gene lost 3 bases and the J gene lost 5 bases, with 4 bases spanning the gap. In germline, CDR1 is MDHEN, CDR2 SYDVKM. The CDR3 DNA follows: TGTGCCAGCAGTTTTCGGACTGAAGCTTTCTTT. It translates to CASSFRTEAFF.

A few counts support this clone. The genes are TRBV21-1 and TRBJ1-2; the DNA was not compared with TRBD1, the D call given in the table. TRBV21-1 is tagged as a pseudogene. The CDR3 runs 14 residues. Here the CDR3 DNA reads TGTGCCAGCAGCAAAGTCCCAGGCCGATATGGCTACACCTTC. This gives the protein CASSKVPGRYGYTF.

This clone has a single count. The chain recombines TRBV21-1 with TRBJ2-7; the table's D call TRBD1 went unverified against the DNA. TRBV21-1 is annotated as a pseudogene. The CDR3 is 16 amino acids. The CDR3 loop reads CASSKRMDRASYEQYV. The DNA of the CDR3 is TGTGCCAGCAGCAAAAGAATGGACAGGGCGTCCTACGAGCAGTACGTC.

This chain links TRBV5-5 with TRBJ1-2; D not certain. Germline V lookup: CDR1 SGHKS, CDR2 YYEKEE (reference sequence). The V and J ends lost 0 bases and 4 bases respectively, with 13 bases between them. This CDR3 has 15 residues. This chain's CDR3 is CASSLGGGFGYGYTF. CDR3 coding DNA: TGTGCCAGCAGCTTGGGAGGAGGGTTTGGCTATGGCTACACCTTC.

The rearrangement links TRBV30 to TRBJ1-3; perhaps TRBD1 as D (5 bases). Germline assignment: CDR1 GTSNPN and CDR2 SVGIG (reference sequence). This CDR3 region has 17 residues. V was cut by 4 bases and J by 4 bases, with 23 bases left in between. In DNA, the CDR3 is TGTGCCTGGAAGAACCGGGACTGGGGACTCGCGGGAAACACCATATATTTT. This gives the protein CAWKNRDWGLAGNTIYF.

The chain employs TRBV4-1 and TRBJ1-5; D is possibly TRBD1 (6 bases). Trimming shortened V by 4 bases and J by 0 bases, and 13 bases separated the two germline ends. CDR3 length equals 16 residues. CDR1 is MGHRA, CDR2 YSYEKL, per germline. CDR3 protein: CASSPRQEYSNQPQHF. The DNA for the CDR3 is TGCGCCAGCAGCCCAAGACAGGAATATAGCAATCAGCCCCAGCATTTT.

V usage is TRBV5-4 and J usage is TRBJ2-1, with 10 bases identical to TRBD2. V shed 4 bases, J shed 4 bases, and the junction held 5 bases outside the gene matches. The CDR3 is 15 amino acids. Germline lookup yields CDR1 SGHNT and CDR2 YYREEE (reference sequence). Here the CDR3 reads CASSRLAGAYNEQFF. CDR3 nucleotide sequence: TGTGCCAGCAGCCGGCTAGCGGGGGCATACAATGAGCAGTTCTTC.

The chain uses TRBV27 and TRBJ1-5, with 7 bases matching TRBD1. CDR1 and CDR2 from the germline V gene are MNHEY and SMNVEV (reference sequence). Losses at the gene ends were 3 bases for V and 5 bases for J; bases not matched to a gene: 4. The CDR3 spans 14 residues. The DNA for the CDR3 is TGTGCCAGCAGTTTCAGTCAGGGGGATCAGCCCCAGCATTTT. It yields the protein CASSFSQGDQPQHF.

The chain links TRBV27 to TRBJ1-2, with 7 bases that match TRBD1. V lost 6 bases, J lost 4 bases, and 5 bases stayed unmatched. CDR3 length: 13 amino acids. Per germline, CDR1 MNHEY and CDR2 SMNVEV (reference sequence). The CDR3 nucleotides are TGTGCCAGCAGACCCGGGACAGCCTATGGCTACACCTTC. Translation gives CASRPGTAYGYTF.

This clone was seen only a few times. This chain uses TRBV6-6 with TRBJ1-1; no definite D call. The CDR3 has 12 residues. V was pared by 2 bases and J by 7 bases, with 8 bases between. Germline V gene sequence: CDR1 MNHNY, CDR2 SVGAGI (reference sequence). CDR3 region: CASSYRESEAFF. CDR3 in DNA: TGTGCCAGCAGTTACAGGGAGAGTGAAGCTTTCTTT.